This TCR beta chain was recovered during a study of early stage breast cancer tumors. Profiled with immunoSEQ multiplex PCR; TCRdb holds only in-frame clones, not every one. This table has about 3,500 clones, roughly 60% appearing once. This clone was found once. There are 15 residues in the CDR3. J gave up 3 bases and V 5 bases, and 8 bases lay outside the gene matches. Per germline, CDR1 SEHNR and CDR2 FQNEAQ (reference sequence). Sequencing used breast tumor tissue. The J gene is TRBJ2-5, the V gene TRBV7-9; TRBD2 agrees at 8 bases. This clonotype was obtained from a person aged 40-50 years with breast cancer. The CDR3 loop is CASSPSLGLEETQYF. The CDR3 DNA is TGTGCCAGCAGCCCATCCTTGGGACTAGAAGAGACCCAGTACTTC.